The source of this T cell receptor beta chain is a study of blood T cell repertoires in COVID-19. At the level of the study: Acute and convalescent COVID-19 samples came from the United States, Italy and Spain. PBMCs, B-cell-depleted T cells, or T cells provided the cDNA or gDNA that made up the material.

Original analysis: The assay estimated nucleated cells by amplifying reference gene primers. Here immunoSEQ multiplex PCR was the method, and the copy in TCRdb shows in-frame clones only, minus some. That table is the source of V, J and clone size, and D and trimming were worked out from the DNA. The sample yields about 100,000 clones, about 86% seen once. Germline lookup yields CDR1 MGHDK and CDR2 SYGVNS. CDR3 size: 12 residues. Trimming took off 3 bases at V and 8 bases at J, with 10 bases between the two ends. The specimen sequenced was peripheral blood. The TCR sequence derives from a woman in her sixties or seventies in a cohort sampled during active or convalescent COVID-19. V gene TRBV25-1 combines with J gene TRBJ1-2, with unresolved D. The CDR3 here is CASSDVARGYTF. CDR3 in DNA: TGTGCCAGCAGTGATGTGGCGCGGGGCTACACCTTC.